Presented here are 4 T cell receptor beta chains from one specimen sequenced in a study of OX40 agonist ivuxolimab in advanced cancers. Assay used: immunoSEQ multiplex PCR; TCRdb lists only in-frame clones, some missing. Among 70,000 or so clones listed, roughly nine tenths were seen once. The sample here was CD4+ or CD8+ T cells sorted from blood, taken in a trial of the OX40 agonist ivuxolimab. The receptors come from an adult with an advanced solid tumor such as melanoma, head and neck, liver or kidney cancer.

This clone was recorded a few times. CDR3 region: CASSFEIPVGTTQNIQYF. The CDR3 region has the DNA TGTGCCAGCAGCTTTGAGATTCCGGTGGGCACAACCCAAAACATTCAGTACTTC. The chain recombines TRBV7-2 with TRBJ2-4; D unresolved. The CDR3 sequence is 18 residues long. CDR1 is SGHTA, CDR2 FQGNSA, per germline. Trimming removed 3 bases from V and 5 bases from J, with 23 bases in between. The complete variable domain, with remaining parts taken from reference TRBV7-2 and TRBJ2-4, reads GAGVSQSPSNKVTEKGKDVELRCDPISGHTALYWYRQSLGQGLEFLIYFQGNSAPDKSGLPSDRFSAERTGGSVSTLTIQRTQQEDSAVYLCASSFEIPVGTTQNIQYFGAGTRLSVL.

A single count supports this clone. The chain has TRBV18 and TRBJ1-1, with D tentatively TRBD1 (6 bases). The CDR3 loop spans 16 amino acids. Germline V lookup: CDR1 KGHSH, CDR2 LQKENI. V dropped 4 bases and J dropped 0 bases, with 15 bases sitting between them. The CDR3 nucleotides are TGTGCCAGCTCACAGGAGTCACAGGGCCTGAACACTGAAGCTTTCTTT. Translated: CASSQESQGLNTEAFF.

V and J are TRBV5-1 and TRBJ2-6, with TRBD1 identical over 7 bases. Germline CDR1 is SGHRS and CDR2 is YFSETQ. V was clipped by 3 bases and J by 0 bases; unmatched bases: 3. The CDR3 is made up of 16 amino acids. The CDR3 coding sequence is TGCGCCAGCAGCTCAGGGACAGCCTCTGGGGCCAACGTCCTGACTTTC. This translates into CASSSGTASGANVLTF.

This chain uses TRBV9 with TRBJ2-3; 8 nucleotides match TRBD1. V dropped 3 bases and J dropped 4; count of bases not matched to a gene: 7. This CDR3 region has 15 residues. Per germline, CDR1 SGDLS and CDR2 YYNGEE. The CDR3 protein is CASSARTGRADTQYF. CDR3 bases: TGTGCCAGCAGCGCAAGGACAGGGCGGGCAGATACGCAGTATTTT.